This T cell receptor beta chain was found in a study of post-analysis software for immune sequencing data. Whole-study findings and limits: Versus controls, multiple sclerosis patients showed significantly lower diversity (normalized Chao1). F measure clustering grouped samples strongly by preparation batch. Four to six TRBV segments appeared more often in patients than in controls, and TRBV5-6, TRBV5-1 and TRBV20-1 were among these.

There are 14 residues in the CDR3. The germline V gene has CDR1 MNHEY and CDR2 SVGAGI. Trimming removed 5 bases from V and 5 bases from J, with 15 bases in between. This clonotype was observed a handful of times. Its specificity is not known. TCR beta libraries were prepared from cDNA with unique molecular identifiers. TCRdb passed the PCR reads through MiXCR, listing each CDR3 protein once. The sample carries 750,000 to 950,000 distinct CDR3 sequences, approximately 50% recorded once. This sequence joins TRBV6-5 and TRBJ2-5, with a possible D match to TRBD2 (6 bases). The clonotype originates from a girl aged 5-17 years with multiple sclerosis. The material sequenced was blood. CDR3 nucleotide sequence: TGTGCCAGCAGTCCCTCGGGGGTGCGGGAGACCCAGTACTTC. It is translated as CASSPSGVRETQYF.